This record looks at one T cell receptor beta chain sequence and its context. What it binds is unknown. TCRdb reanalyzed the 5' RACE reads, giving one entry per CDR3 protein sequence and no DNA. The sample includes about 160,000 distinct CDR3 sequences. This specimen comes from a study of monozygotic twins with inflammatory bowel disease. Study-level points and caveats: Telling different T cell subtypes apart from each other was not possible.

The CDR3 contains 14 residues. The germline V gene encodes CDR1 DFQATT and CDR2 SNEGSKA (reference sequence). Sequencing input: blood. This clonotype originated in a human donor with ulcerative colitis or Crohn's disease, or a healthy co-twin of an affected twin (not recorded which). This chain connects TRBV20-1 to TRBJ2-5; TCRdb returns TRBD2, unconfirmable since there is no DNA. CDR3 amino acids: CSARAARAGKTQYF.